This TCR beta chain was recorded in a study of cytomegalovirus exposure and HLA in healthy donors. Unrecorded immune exposures were likely, despite nominal health at sampling. The sample holds a few counts of this clone. As yet, its antigen is unknown. Germline values: CDR1 LNHDA, CDR2 SQIVND (reference sequence). V trimming: 9 bases; J trimming: 2 bases; junction bases outside the gene matches: 3. The CDR3 is 14 residues long. PCR used 60 Vbeta primers and 13 Jbeta primers. Some clones are missing from TCRdb's copy, which holds only in-frame ones; the method was immunoSEQ multiplex PCR. The sample holds 75,000 to 95,000 clones, more than 60% seen once. General study points: The study assumed roughly uniform donor sequencing depth for presence/absence analyses.

Source material: PBMCs. This clonotype originated in a young man in good health and CMV-seronegative. The chain couples TRBV19 to TRBJ2-3; 12 bases are a match to TRBD2. CDR3: CASRLAGATDTQYF. DNA for the CDR3: TGTGCCAGCAGACTAGCGGGGGCCACAGATACGCAGTATTTT.